A selection of T cell receptor beta chains follows, all from one sample in a study of T cells after yellow fever vaccination. From the 5' RACE reads, TCRdb called clonotypes with MiXCR, one entry per CDR3 protein. Counted here are 200,000 to 300,000 distinct CDR3 sequences, 3.6% occurring once; the ten biggest clones make up about 19%. The source was PBMCs, collected 15 days after the yellow fever booster vaccination. These TCRs come from a man younger than 35 who received the YFV17D yellow fever vaccine. Each CDR3 is given with its conserved first and last residue. The D gene is left open where the match is weak. Size values are once, few and many counts, or a class for expanded clones, and some rows have none.

J gene | clone size | D gene | V gene | CDR3 DNA | CDR3 protein
TRBJ1-1 | many | - | TRBV12-3/TRBV12-4 | TGTGCCAGCAGTTTGGTAGGGTCCAAAGCTTTCTTT | CASSLVGSKAFF
TRBJ1-2 | many | - | TRBV7-9 | TGTGCCAGCAGCTTAAGTGGCCCAGGGCCCTATGGCTACACCTTC | CASSLSGPGPYGYTF
TRBJ1-2 | many | TRBD1 | TRBV12-3/TRBV12-4 | TGTGCCAGCAGACCCGGGACAGTCTATGGCTACACCTTC | CASRPGTVYGYTF
TRBJ1-2 | many | - | TRBV5-1 | TGCGCCAGCAGCTTGTACAGAGTCTATGGCTACACCTTC | CASSLYRVYGYTF
TRBJ1-3 | - | - | TRBV6-6 | TGTGCCAGCAGTTACATGGGAGCCTCTGGAAACACCATATATTTT | CASSYMGASGNTIYF
TRBJ2-7 | many | - | TRBV3-1 | TGTGCCAGCAGCCATGCTAGCTACGAGCAGTACTTC | CASSHASYEQYF
TRBJ2-1 | many | - | TRBV4-3 | TGCGCCAGCAGCCAAGATTGGTCCTACAATGAGCAGTTCTTC | CASSQDWSYNEQFF
TRBJ1-2 | many | - | TRBV30 | TGTGCCTGGAGTGGAGGGATAGGCTATGGCTACACCTTC | CAWSGGIGYGYTF
TRBJ2-1 | many | - | TRBV27 | TGTGCCAGCAGTTCACGATTCTACAATGAGCAGTTCTTC | CASSSRFYNEQFF
TRBJ2-3 | many | - | TRBV7-3 | TGTGCCAGCAGCCACGGGCCCCCTGGAGATACGCAGTATTTT | CASSHGPPGDTQYF
TRBJ2-3 | many | TRBD2 | TRBV15 | TGTGCCACCAGCAGACGACTAGCGGGGGGGGGCACAGATACGCAGTATTTT | CATSRRLAGGGTDTQYF
TRBJ2-3 | many | - | TRBV27 | TGTGCCAGCAGTGAGGAAAGACTCAGCACAGATACGCAGTATTTT | CASSEERLSTDTQYF
TRBJ2-1 | many | - | TRBV9 | TGTGCCAGCAGCGTAGAGTGGGGCCAGTACAATGAGCAGTTCTTC | CASSVEWGQYNEQFF
TRBJ2-5 | many | - | TRBV7-2 | TGTGCCAGCAGCCCAGGGGAAGACCGGGGGGAGACCCAGTACTTC | CASSPGEDRGETQYF
TRBJ2-5 | many | - | TRBV4-2 | TGTGCCAGCAGCCAAGTAGGCCTAGCCGAGACCCAGTACTTC | CASSQVGLAETQYF
TRBJ1-5 | many | - | TRBV12-3/TRBV12-4 | TGTGCCAGCAGACCTCATTATAGCAATCAGCCCCAGCATTTT | CASRPHYSNQPQHF
TRBJ2-1 | many | - | TRBV5-1 | TGCGCCAGCGGGCCAGGGGACTCCTACAATGAGCAGTTCTTC | CASGPGDSYNEQFF
TRBJ1-3 | many | - | TRBV6-2/TRBV6-3 | TGTGCCAGCAGTTACGCGCGGACCGGAAACACCATATATTTT | CASSYARTGNTIYF
TRBJ2-6 | many | - | TRBV20-1 | TGCAGTGCTCCCGACTCGGCTGCTGGGGCCAACGTCCTGACTTTC | CSAPDSAAGANVLTF
TRBJ1-4 | - | - | TRBV5-1 | TGCGCCAGCAGAACGGTAGCTAATGAAAAACTGTTTTTT | CASRTVANEKLFF
TRBJ2-6 | few | - | TRBV12-3/TRBV12-4 | TGTGCCAGCAGTTACAGGGCCTCTGGGGCCAACGTCCTGACTTTC | CASSYRASGANVLTF
TRBJ2-2 | many | TRBD2 | TRBV5-1 | TGCGCCAGCAGCCCCGGGACTAGCGAGACCGGGGAGCTGTTTTTT | CASSPGTSETGELFF
TRBJ1-5 | many | - | TRBV5-5 | TGTGCCAGCAGCTTGGGTGGGGCCAATCAGCCCCAGCATTTT | CASSLGGANQPQHF
TRBJ1-2 | many | - | TRBV7-9 | TGTGCCAGCAGCTCCCCACCGGGAACACAAATTTATGGCTACACCTTC | CASSSPPGTQIYGYTF
TRBJ1-2 | many | TRBD1 | TRBV29-1 | TGCAGCGCCACGACAGGGGGCCGGGGCTACACCTTC | CSATTGGRGYTF
TRBJ1-5 | few | TRBD1 | TRBV19 | TGTGCCAGTAGCCCGACAGGGTTCGGCAATCAGCCCCAGCATTTT | CASSPTGFGNQPQHF
TRBJ2-3 | many | TRBD1 | TRBV12-3/TRBV12-4 | TGTGCCAGCAGTTTTAGGGGGCGGTTGAGCACAGATACGCAGTATTTT | CASSFRGRLSTDTQYF
TRBJ2-3 | many | TRBD2 | TRBV5-1 | TGCGCCAGCAGCTTGGGAGCGGGGTTCACAGATACGCAGTATTTT | CASSLGAGFTDTQYF
TRBJ2-3 | many | TRBD1 | TRBV6-5 | TGTGCCAGCAGCCTACAGGGGGTTTACACAGATACGCAGTATTTT | CASSLQGVYTDTQYF
TRBJ2-5 | many | - | TRBV5-1 | TGCGCCAGCAGCTGGCCCGTAGGCCAAGAGACCCAGTACTTC | CASSWPVGQETQYF
TRBJ2-1 | many | TRBD2 | TRBV29-1 | TGCAGCTGGAAGGGAGGGAGAAATGAGCAGTTCTTC | CSWKGGRNEQFF
TRBJ2-2 | few | - | TRBV9 | TGTGCCAGCAGCGTAGACCCCAGGGGTAACACCGGGGAGCTGTTTTTT | CASSVDPRGNTGELFF
TRBJ2-3 | many | - | TRBV7-6 | TGTGCCAGCAGCTTAACGCTGGGCACAGATACGCAGTATTTT | CASSLTLGTDTQYF
TRBJ2-5 | many | - | TRBV5-1 | TGCGCCAGCAGCCTGGGTTTTAGGGCTCGAGAGACCCAGTACTTC | CASSLGFRARETQYF
TRBJ2-5 | many | - | TRBV18 | TGTGCCAGCTCACCACCGGTCACAGGAGAGACCCAGTACTTC | CASSPPVTGETQYF
TRBJ2-1 | many | TRBD2 | TRBV12-3/TRBV12-4 | TGTGCCAGCAGTTTAGGTTTTAGCGGGGGGTACAATGAGCAGTTCTTC | CASSLGFSGGYNEQFF
TRBJ1-5 | - | TRBD1 | TRBV24-1 | TGTGCCACCAGTGTGACAGGGCTGGGCAATCAGCCCCAGCATTTT | CATSVTGLGNQPQHF
TRBJ1-6 | - | - | TRBV11-2 | TGTGCCAGCAGCCCAGCGGGACAAAGGCGTAATTCACCCCTCCACTTT | CASSPAGQRRNSPLHF
TRBJ1-4 | many | TRBD1 | TRBV5-1 | TGCGCCAGCAGCCCCTGGGACAGGGTAGGCGAAAAACTGTTTTTT | CASSPWDRVGEKLFF
TRBJ1-2 | many | TRBD1 | TRBV19 | TGTGCCAGTAGTATAACAGGGGGCTATGGCTACACCTTC | CASSITGGYGYTF
TRBJ2-1 | many | TRBD2 | TRBV7-9 | TGTGCCAGCAACCCGCCGGGACTAGCGGGGCATGAGCAGTTCTTC | CASNPPGLAGHEQFF
TRBJ2-3 | many | TRBD1 | TRBV27 | TGTGCCAGCAGCGACAGGGGGCTTACAGATACGCAGTATTTT | CASSDRGLTDTQYF